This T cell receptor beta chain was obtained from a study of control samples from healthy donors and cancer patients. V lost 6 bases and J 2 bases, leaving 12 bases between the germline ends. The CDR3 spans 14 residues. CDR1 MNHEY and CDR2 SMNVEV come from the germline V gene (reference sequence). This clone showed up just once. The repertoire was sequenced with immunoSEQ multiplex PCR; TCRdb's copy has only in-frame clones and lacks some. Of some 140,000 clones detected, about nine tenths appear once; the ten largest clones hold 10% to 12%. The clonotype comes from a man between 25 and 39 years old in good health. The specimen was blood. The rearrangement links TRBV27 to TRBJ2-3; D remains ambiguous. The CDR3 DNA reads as TGTGCCAGCAGATCTACACACTTCACAGATACGCAGTATTTT. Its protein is CASRSTHFTDTQYF.